These T cell receptor beta chains were read from a single sample in a study of technical replicates of blood from several donors. Here immunoSEQ multiplex PCR was the method, and the copy in TCRdb shows in-frame clones only, minus some. This table has around 53,000 clones, more than 85% appearing once. The sequencing input was PBMCs. Every receptor here comes from a human donor in good health. Some clones in this sample may be carry-over from other donors' samples. Each CDR3 is given without its conserved first and last residue.

v_gene: TRBV6-1; j_gene: TRBJ1-4; CDR3aa: ASSGNLGLNEKLF
v_gene: TRBV6-5; j_gene: TRBJ2-7; CDR3aa: ASSYQGQAGEQY
v_gene: TRBV7-9; j_gene: TRBJ1-3; CDR3aa: ASAGPNSLRGNTIY
v_gene: TRBV6-6; j_gene: TRBJ1-2; CDR3aa: ASRSPGAGYT
v_gene: TRBV5-1; j_gene: TRBJ1-2; CDR3aa: ASSFGQNYYGYT
v_gene: TRBV15; j_gene: TRBJ2-1; CDR3aa: ATSLEDYLAGRLEQF
v_gene: TRBV12-5; j_gene: TRBJ2-1; CDR3aa: ASGLVSLAGLEQF
v_gene: TRBV18; j_gene: TRBJ2-7; CDR3aa: ASSKSSEEQY
v_gene: TRBV30; j_gene: TRBJ2-1; CDR3aa: AWSRTSSYNEQF
v_gene: TRBV4-2; j_gene: TRBJ2-3; CDR3aa: ASSQAGEPSDTQY
v_gene: TRBV21-1; j_gene: TRBJ2-7; CDR3aa: ASTYDRIYEQY
v_gene: TRBV7-3; j_gene: TRBJ2-1; CDR3aa: ASSLDRSSYNEQF
v_gene: TRBV19; j_gene: TRBJ1-4; CDR3aa: ATAGGSFEKLF
v_gene: TRBV7-8; j_gene: TRBJ1-5; CDR3aa: ASASQGQGNQPQH
v_gene: TRBV30; j_gene: TRBJ2-1; CDR3aa: AWSAGLAGEQF
v_gene: TRBV2; j_gene: TRBJ2-5; CDR3aa: ASSTSGLGETQY
v_gene: TRBV27; j_gene: TRBJ2-7; CDR3aa: ASSLYPSGRAAYEQY
v_gene: TRBV6-1; j_gene: TRBJ2-5; CDR3aa: ASSENSGGPETQY
v_gene: TRBV4-1; j_gene: TRBJ1-5; CDR3aa: ASSSSDRVNQPQH
v_gene: TRBV19; j_gene: TRBJ1-1; CDR3aa: ASSALAEAF
v_gene: TRBV6-6; j_gene: TRBJ1-2; CDR3aa: ASHGQYGYT
v_gene: TRBV6-6; j_gene: TRBJ2-7; CDR3aa: ASQRGNFYEQY
v_gene: TRBV2; j_gene: TRBJ2-7; CDR3aa: ASSEATRIPYEQY
v_gene: TRBV5-1; j_gene: TRBJ2-7; CDR3aa: ASRTTRTNPYEQY
v_gene: TRBV30; j_gene: TRBJ2-5; CDR3aa: AWSVGRETQY
v_gene: TRBV21-1; j_gene: TRBJ1-4; CDR3aa: ASSQKAQGDEKLF